The present TCR beta chain was sequenced within a study of shared clonotypes between healthy human individuals. Broader study findings: Lower generation probabilities were found for non-shared clonotypes than for those shared by all four donors. Since donors were few, the genetic and exposure-history diversity represented was limited. Sorted-subset sequencing was shown by rarefaction to be incomplete despite large depth.

Data came from immunoSEQ multiplex PCR; TCRdb stores just in-frame clones and leaves some out. The table lists roughly 2.2 million clones, less than 95% of them singletons. As for this clone: The target antigen is unknown. Different DNA sequences within this sample yield the same CDR3.

V was clipped by 0 bases and J by 0 bases, with 9 bases between them. Per the germline V gene, CDR1 is KGHSH and CDR2 is LQKENI. CDR3 length: 16 amino acids. The sequenced sample was naive CD4+ T cells from PBMCs. The subset here: CD45RA+ positively selected. The chain couples TRBV18 to TRBJ2-4; D is possibly TRBD1 (6 bases). The sequence was collected from a young man in good health. Some clones in this sample may be carry-over from other donors' samples. The CDR3 DNA reads as TGTGCCAGCTCACCACCGGGACACCTAGCCAAAAACATTCAGTACTTC. Its protein product is CASSPPGHLAKNIQYF.